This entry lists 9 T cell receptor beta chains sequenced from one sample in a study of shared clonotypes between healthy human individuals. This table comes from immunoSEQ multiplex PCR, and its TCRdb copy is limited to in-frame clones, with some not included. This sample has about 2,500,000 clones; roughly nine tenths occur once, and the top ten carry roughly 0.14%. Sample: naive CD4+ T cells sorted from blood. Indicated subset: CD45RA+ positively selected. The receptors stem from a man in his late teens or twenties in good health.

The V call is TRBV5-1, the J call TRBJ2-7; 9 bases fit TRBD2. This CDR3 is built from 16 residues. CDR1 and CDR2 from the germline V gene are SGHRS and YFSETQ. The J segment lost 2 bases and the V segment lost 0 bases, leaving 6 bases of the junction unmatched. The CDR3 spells CASSLGATSGTYEQYF. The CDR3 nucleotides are TGCGCCAGCAGCTTGGGGGCGACTAGCGGCACCTACGAGCAGTACTTC.

CDR3 sequence (DNA): TGTGCCAGCAGTTTATTGGACAGGGCGGGGGAGACCCAGTACTTC. Its protein product is CASSLLDRAGETQYF. The chain couples TRBV28 to TRBJ2-5; TRBD1 agrees at 8 bases. The CDR3 covers 15 residues. With V trimmed by 1 base and J by 5 bases, 6 bases remained unmatched. From germline, CDR1 is MDHEN and CDR2 SYDVKM.

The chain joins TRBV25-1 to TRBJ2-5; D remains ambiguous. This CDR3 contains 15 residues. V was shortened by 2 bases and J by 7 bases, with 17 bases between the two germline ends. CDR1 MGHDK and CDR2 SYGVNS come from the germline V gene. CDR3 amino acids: CASSEEGIVVGTQYF. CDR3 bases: TGTGCCAGCAGTGAAGAAGGTATCGTTGTGGGGACCCAGTACTTC.

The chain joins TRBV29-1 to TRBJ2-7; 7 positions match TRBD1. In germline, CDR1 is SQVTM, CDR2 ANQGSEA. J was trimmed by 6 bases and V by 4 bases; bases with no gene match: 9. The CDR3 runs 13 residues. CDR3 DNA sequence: TGCAGCGTTGCCACCGGGACAGCGGTCGAGCAGTACTTC. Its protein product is CSVATGTAVEQYF.

The CDR3 is CASSYGQFYEQYF. The CDR3 coding sequence is TGTGCCAGCAGTTACGGACAGTTCTACGAGCAGTACTTC. The chain links TRBV6-5 to TRBJ2-7; tentative D call: TRBD1 (6 bases). Germline lookup yields CDR1 MNHEY and CDR2 SVGAGI. The CDR3 loop spans 13 amino acids. V lost 2 bases, J lost 3 bases, and 8 bases lay in between.

CDR3 in amino acids: CASSASILPTDTQYF. The CDR3 region has the DNA TGTGCCAGCAGCGCTTCGATCTTACCCACAGATACGCAGTATTTT. The genes are TRBV6-1 and TRBJ2-3; D gene ambiguous. V lost 6 bases and J lost 2, with 15 bases in between. In germline, CDR1 is MNHNS, CDR2 SASEGT. The CDR3 length is 15 residues.

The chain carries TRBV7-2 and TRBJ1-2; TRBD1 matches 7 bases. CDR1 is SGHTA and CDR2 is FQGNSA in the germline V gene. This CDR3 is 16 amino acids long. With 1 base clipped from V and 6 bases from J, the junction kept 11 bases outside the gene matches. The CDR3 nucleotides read TGTGCCAGCAGCTTAGACACAGGGGCGCTTAGGAATGGCTACACCTTC. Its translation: CASSLDTGALRNGYTF.

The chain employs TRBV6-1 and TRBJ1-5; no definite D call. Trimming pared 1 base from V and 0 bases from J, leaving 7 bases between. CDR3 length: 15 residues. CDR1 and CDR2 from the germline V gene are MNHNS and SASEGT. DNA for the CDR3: TGTGCCAGCAGTGAAGGGCTGAATAGCAATCAGCCCCAGCATTTT. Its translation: CASSEGLNSNQPQHF.

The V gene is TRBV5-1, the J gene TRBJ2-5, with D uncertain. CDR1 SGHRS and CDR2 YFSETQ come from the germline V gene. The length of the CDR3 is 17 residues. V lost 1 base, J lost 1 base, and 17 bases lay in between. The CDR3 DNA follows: TGCGCCAGCAGCTTGAAGGGAACTCCCACCCTCCAAGAGACCCAGTACTTC. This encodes CASSLKGTPTLQETQYF.